The 29 T cell receptor beta chains in this list originate from one sample, sequenced in a study of cytomegalovirus exposure and HLA in healthy donors. Primers for the PCR totalled 60 Vbeta and 13 Jbeta. Profiling relied on immunoSEQ multiplex PCR, and the TCRdb table lists in-frame clones only, not all of them. The top ten hold roughly 4.3% of the sample, which has about 130,000 clones, around 79% seen once. Sequencing used PBMCs. The source of these receptors is a male donor in good health and CMV-seronegative.

The chain links TRBV11-3 to TRBJ2-7; 8 positions match TRBD1. Germline assignment: CDR1 SGHNT and CDR2 YENEEA. CDR3 length: 15 residues. V lost 5 bases to trimming and J lost 1 base; unmatched junction nucleotides: 7. The CDR3 loop is CASSERQGLSYEQYF. In DNA, the CDR3 is TGTGCCAGCAGCGAACGACAGGGGCTTTCCTACGAGCAGTACTTC.

V and J are TRBV6-1 and TRBJ2-5; 10 bases line up with TRBD1. V trimming: 5 bases; J trimming: 3 bases; junction bases outside the gene matches: 3. CDR1 and CDR2 (germline): MNHNS, SASEGT. This CDR3 is built from 14 residues. This chain's CDR3 is CASSIGQGEETQYF. CDR3 nucleotides: TGTGCCAGCAGTATCGGACAGGGGGAAGAGACCCAGTACTTC.

V and J are TRBV2 and TRBJ2-1; 9 bases match TRBD2. The V segment lost 2 bases and the J segment 3 bases; nucleotides outside the gene matches: 8. The germline gives CDR1 SNHLY, CDR2 FYNNEI. There are 17 residues in the CDR3. The CDR3 sequence: CASSEFMGSGSYNEQFF. For the CDR3, the DNA is TGTGCCAGCAGTGAATTCATGGGTAGCGGGAGCTACAATGAGCAGTTCTTC. Drawing the rest from reference TRBV2 and TRBJ2-1, the complete variable domain is EPEVTQTPSHQVTQMGQEVILRCVPISNHLYFYWYRQILGQKVEFLVSFYNNEISEKSEIFDDQFSVERPDGSNFTLKIRSTKLEDSAMYFCASSEFMGSGSYNEQFFGPGTRLTVL.

A few counts support this clone. The chain employs TRBV5-6 and TRBJ2-5; 10 bases map to TRBD1. Germline CDR1 SGHDT, CDR2 YYEEEE. The length of the CDR3 is 14 residues. J lost 5 bases, V lost 4 bases, and 5 bases had no gene match. The CDR3 DNA sequence: TGTGCCAGCAGCCGGGGACAGGGGAGTGAGACCCAGTACTTC. Protein sequence: CASSRGQGSETQYF.

The chain joins TRBV2 to TRBJ2-7; TRBD1 agrees at 12 bases. This CDR3 contains 15 residues. V gave up 4 bases and J gave up 6 bases; unmatched junction bases: 7. Per germline, CDR1 SNHLY and CDR2 FYNNEI. For the CDR3, the DNA is TGTGCCAGCAGTGCCTCCGGGACAGGGGGCGCCGAGCAGTACTTC. Translated, it gives CASSASGTGGAEQYF.

The chain couples TRBV7-3 to TRBJ2-2; no clear D gene. This CDR3 contains 15 residues. The germline CDR1 and CDR2 sequences are SGHTA and FQGTGA. Trimming removed 4 bases from V and 0 bases from J, with 9 bases in between. Written as DNA, the CDR3 is TGTGCCAGCAGCTCGTTCTCCTCGAACACCGGGGAGCTGTTTTTT. This encodes CASSSFSSNTGELFF.

The genes are TRBV6-1 and TRBJ1-2; D gene unclear. Deletions cut 4 bases from V and 2 bases from J, with 20 bases between. This CDR3 contains 17 residues. The V gene's germline CDR1 is MNHNS and CDR2 SASEGT. CDR3 sequence reads: CASSVGQISLGNYGYTF. The DNA for the CDR3 is TGTGCCAGCAGTGTGGGTCAGATTTCTCTCGGGAACTATGGCTACACCTTC.

Only one count was recorded for this clone. The chain uses TRBV6-5 and TRBJ1-5, with D perhaps TRBD1 (6 bases). CDR1 and CDR2 from the germline V gene are MNHEY and SVGAGI. Trimming cost V 7 bases and J 2 bases, with 12 bases left between them. The CDR3 has 14 amino acids. CDR3 region: CASMRGGGNQPQHF. The CDR3 nucleotides read TGTGCCAGCATGCGAGGGGGTGGCAATCAGCCCCAGCATTTT.

This clone is a singleton in its sample. V usage is TRBV27 and J usage is TRBJ1-6; 7 positions match TRBD1. Germline V gives CDR1 MNHEY, CDR2 SMNVEV (reference sequence). CDR3 length: 16 residues. V shed 5 bases and J 9 bases; nucleotides not matched to a gene: 13. DNA for the CDR3: TGTGCCAGCAGTCAGGGGTGGAGATCAGGGGGTTCACCCCTCCACTTT. This gives the protein CASSQGWRSGGSPLHF.

This clone was counted between two and nine times. The chain combines TRBV5-1 with TRBJ2-1; 11 nucleotides line up with TRBD2. The CDR3 spans 16 residues. Unmatched junction bases numbered 10, after V lost 4 bases and J lost 7 bases. Germline values: CDR1 SGHRS, CDR2 YFSETQ. The CDR3, as DNA: TGCGCCAGCAGCCGACCCACTAGCGGGAGTGGGAATGAGCAGTTCTTC. It translates to CASSRPTSGSGNEQFF.

The J gene is TRBJ2-4, the V gene TRBV19; D gene uncertain. This CDR3 is 14 amino acids long. V lost 7 bases to trimming and J lost 0 bases, with 10 bases between them. Germline V gene data show CDR1 as LNHDA and CDR2 as SQIVND (reference sequence). Written as DNA, the CDR3 is TGTGCCAGTACGGAGACCCTAGCCAAAAACATTCAGTACTTC. Residues: CASTETLAKNIQYF.

The chain recombines TRBV10-1 with TRBJ2-6, with 9 bases fitting TRBD1. The CDR3 loop spans 18 amino acids. The germline CDR1 and CDR2 sequences are WNHNN and SYGVQD (reference sequence). Trimming removed 5 bases from V and 1 base from J; junction bases left unmatched: 9. CDR3: CASSPTGGLISGANVLTF. The DNA of the CDR3 is TGCGCCAGCAGTCCGACAGGGGGACTTATTTCTGGGGCCAACGTCCTGACTTTC.

This rearrangement joins TRBV7-2 to TRBJ2-5; 10 bases agree with TRBD2. The length of the CDR3 is 16 residues. Trimming removed 3 bases from V and 2 bases from J; junction bases left unmatched: 6. Germline-derived CDR1 and CDR2 are SGHTA and FQGNSA. The CDR3 reads CASSFPLAGAQETQYF. CDR3 DNA sequence: TGTGCCAGCAGCTTTCCTCTAGCGGGGGCACAAGAGACCCAGTACTTC.

V is TRBV9 and J is TRBJ1-6, with D tentatively TRBD1 (5 bases). Trimming cost V 3 bases and J 7 bases, with 17 bases left between them. Germline V gives CDR1 SGDLS, CDR2 YYNGEE. The CDR3 totals 16 residues. CDR3 DNA sequence: TGTGCCAGCAGCGGCCCGGAGGGGCCCTTAAATTCACCCCTCCACTTT. Protein: CASSGPEGPLNSPLHF.

This chain uses TRBV10-3 with TRBJ2-7; 7 bases fit TRBD1. The CDR3 sequence is 14 residues long. The V and J ends lost 6 bases and 2 bases, in that order; junction bases with no gene match: 7. In germline, CDR1 is ENHRY, CDR2 SYGVKD. Written as DNA, the CDR3 is TGTGCCATCAGCGACAGGGATGGCGCCTACGAGCAGTACTTC. It yields the protein CAISDRDGAYEQYF.

V gene TRBV6-1 combines with J gene TRBJ2-2; possibly TRBD1 for D (5 bases). Germline CDR1 reads MNHNS; CDR2 reads SASEGT. The germline V and J ends were trimmed by 6 bases and 8 bases, with 16 bases remaining between them. The CDR3 sequence is 14 residues long. CDR3 in amino acids: CASRIRAASGELFF. As DNA, the CDR3 is TGTGCCAGCAGAATCAGGGCGGCATCAGGGGAGCTGTTTTTT.

V usage is TRBV5-1 and J usage is TRBJ2-5, with 12 bases identical to TRBD2. The tail of the sequence fits TRBJ2-7 better, so the J call may be wrong. The CDR3 is 21 residues long. Germline CDR1 reads SGHRS; CDR2 reads YFSETQ. CDR3 sequence reads: CASSFYPVGQTSGSSSYEQYF. The CDR3 nucleotides read TGCGCCAGCAGCTTCTACCCCGTGGGCCAGACTAGCGGGAGTAGCTCCTACGAGCAGTACTTC.

The chain combines TRBV19 with TRBJ2-1, with TRBD1 matching 7 bases. CDR3 length equals 16 residues. V lost 5 bases, J lost 9 bases, and 16 bases stayed unmatched. Germline V gene lookup returns CDR1 LNHDA and CDR2 SQIVND (reference sequence). CDR3 in amino acids: CASSFRRQGGLGEQFF. The DNA of the CDR3 is TGTGCCAGTAGTTTCCGGCGACAGGGTGGTCTAGGTGAGCAGTTCTTC. The complete variable domain, with remaining parts taken from reference TRBV19 and TRBJ2-1, reads DGGITQSPKYLFRKEGQNVTLSCEQNLNHDAMYWYRQDPGQGLRLIYYSQIVNDFQKGDIAEGYSVSREKKESFPLTVTSAQKNPTAFYLCASSFRRQGGLGEQFFGPGTRLTVL.

The J gene is TRBJ1-5, the V gene TRBV2; 8 bases are a match to TRBD1. Trimming removed 7 bases from V and 5 bases from J; junction bases left unmatched: 7. The germline CDR1 and CDR2 sequences are SNHLY and FYNNEI. The CDR3 consists of 14 residues. CDR3: CASTPDRADQPQHF. DNA of the CDR3: TGTGCCAGCACTCCGGACAGGGCCGATCAGCCCCAGCATTTT.

The chain is built from TRBV21-1 and TRBJ1-6; the D call of TRBD1 is as the table states it, not checked on the DNA. TRBV21-1 represents a pseudogene. The length of the CDR3 is 22 residues. CDR3 DNA: TGTGCCAGCAGCAAAGATGAGTGTCGGGGACAGGGGGCGTTAAGTCGGGATTCACCCCTCCACTTT. Its translation: CASSKDECRGQGALSRDSPLHF.

The chain links TRBV7-9 to TRBJ1-2, with D possibly being TRBD1 (5 bases). Per the germline V gene, CDR1 is SEHNR and CDR2 is FQNEAQ (reference sequence). This CDR3 comprises 15 residues. Trimming took 5 bases from V and 3 from J, leaving 16 bases between them. The CDR3 DNA reads TGTGCCAGCAGCCTGACCCCGGGGGTCGACTATGGCTACACCTTC. This codes for CASSLTPGVDYGYTF.

This clone was seen more than once but under ten times. The chain recombines TRBV7-6 with TRBJ1-6, with D maybe TRBD1 (5 bases). Germline CDR1 reads SGHVS; CDR2 reads FNYEAQ. Trimming left V 5 bases short and J 7 bases short, with 15 bases between. The CDR3 sequence is 15 residues long. The CDR3 sequence is CASSLRTNWNSPLHF. CDR3 bases: TGTGCCAGCAGCCTTCGGACAAATTGGAATTCACCCCTCCACTTT.

The chain carries TRBV5-1 and TRBJ2-7; D is perhaps TRBD2 (5 bases). The germline V gene encodes CDR1 SGHRS and CDR2 YFSETQ. This CDR3 has 14 residues. V lost 0 bases to trimming and J lost 2 bases, with 9 bases between them. The CDR3 sequence is CASSLGLSPYEQYF. CDR3 in DNA: TGCGCCAGCAGCTTGGGACTAAGTCCCTACGAGCAGTACTTC.

A few counts support this clone. The V and J genes are TRBV18 and TRBJ2-3; D remains ambiguous. CDR1 and CDR2 from the germline V gene are KGHSH and LQKENI. The germline V and J ends were trimmed by 1 base and 5 bases, with 4 bases remaining between them. CDR3 length: 12 amino acids. The CDR3 sequence is CASSPLVDTQYF. For the CDR3, the DNA is TGTGCCAGCTCACCACTAGTAGATACGCAGTATTTT.

The J gene is TRBJ1-1, the V gene TRBV28; TRBD1 matches 8 bases. The CDR3 runs to 14 residues. The germline V gene encodes CDR1 MDHEN and CDR2 SYDVKM. J lost 5 bases, V lost 7 bases, and 9 bases had no gene match. The CDR3 nucleotides read TGTGCCAGCAACCCCGGACAGGGTCGAACTGAAGCTTTCTTT. Amino acids: CASNPGQGRTEAFF.

This clone was observed a single time. This chain connects TRBV28 to TRBJ1-1, with D tentatively TRBD1 (6 bases). Trimming shortened V by 5 bases and J by 1 base, and 8 bases separated the two germline ends. Germline-derived CDR1 and CDR2 are MDHEN and SYDVKM. The CDR3 consists of 13 residues. Written as DNA, the CDR3 is TGTGCCAGCAGTCAGGGGTGGAACACTGAAGCTTTCTTT. Translation gives CASSQGWNTEAFF.

The sample holds one count of this clone. The V gene is TRBV18, the J gene TRBJ2-3; possible D gene TRBD2, 5 bases. Germline V gives CDR1 KGHSH, CDR2 LQKENI. V was shortened by 3 bases and J by 0 bases, with 13 bases between the two germline ends. The CDR3 runs to 16 residues. The CDR3 here is CASSPRDLASTDTQYF. The CDR3 coding sequence is TGTGCCAGCTCACCTAGAGATCTAGCTAGCACAGATACGCAGTATTTT.

This chain links TRBV6-6 with TRBJ2-7; 10 bases fit TRBD2. The germline V gene has CDR1 MNHNY and CDR2 SVGAGI (reference sequence). The CDR3 has 16 residues. The ends lost 2 bases at V and 6 bases at J; junction bases unmatched: 10. In DNA, the CDR3 is TGTGCCAGCAGTTACATCGAGCGGGGGGGTCGGGGCGAGCAGTACTTC. Translation: CASSYIERGGRGEQYF.

The chain recombines TRBV19 with TRBJ2-7; weak D call: TRBD2 (5 bases). Germline values: CDR1 LNHDA, CDR2 SQIVND (reference sequence). CDR3 length: 15 amino acids. Trimming stripped 3 bases from V and 0 bases from J, with 12 bases between. The DNA of the CDR3 is TGTGCCAGTAGTATCGCCCGGGGTCTCTCCTACGAGCAGTACTTC. It specifies CASSIARGLSYEQYF.